This TCR beta chain emerged from a study of blood T cell repertoires in COVID-19. Study-level information: Acute and convalescent COVID-19 samples came from the United States, Italy and Spain.

J was trimmed by 4 bases and V by 4 bases; bases with no gene match: 11. This CDR3 is built from 17 residues. CDR1 LGHNA and CDR2 YNFKEQ come from the germline V gene. Repertoires were generated with immunoSEQ multiplex PCR, while TCRdb's copy carries only in-frame clones and drops some. Among over 130,000 clones, roughly four fifths were seen once, and the ten largest hold approximately 8%. The source of this sequence is a human donor in a cohort sampled during active COVID-19. V gene TRBV4-2 combines with J gene TRBJ2-2; TRBD2 matches 8 bases. Sample: peripheral blood. The CDR3 loop is CASSPNPSGGRTGELFF. CDR3 bases: TGTGCCAGCAGCCCGAACCCCAGCGGGGGACGCACCGGGGAGCTGTTTTTT.